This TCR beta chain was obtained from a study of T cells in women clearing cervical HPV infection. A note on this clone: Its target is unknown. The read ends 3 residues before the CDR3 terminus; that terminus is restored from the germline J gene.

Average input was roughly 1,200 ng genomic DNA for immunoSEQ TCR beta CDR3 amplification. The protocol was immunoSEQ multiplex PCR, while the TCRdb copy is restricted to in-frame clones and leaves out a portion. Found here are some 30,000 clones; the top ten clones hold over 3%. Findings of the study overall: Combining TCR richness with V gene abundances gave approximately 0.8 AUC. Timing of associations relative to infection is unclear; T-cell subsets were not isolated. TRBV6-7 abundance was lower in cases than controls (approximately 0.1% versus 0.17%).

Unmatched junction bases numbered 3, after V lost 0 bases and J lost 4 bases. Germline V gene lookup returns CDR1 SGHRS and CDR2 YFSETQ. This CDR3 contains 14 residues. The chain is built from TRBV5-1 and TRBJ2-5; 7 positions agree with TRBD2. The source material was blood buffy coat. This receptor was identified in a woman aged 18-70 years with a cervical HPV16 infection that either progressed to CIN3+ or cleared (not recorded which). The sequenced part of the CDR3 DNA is TGCGCCAGCAGCTTGGCCGGGGGGTCAGAGACC. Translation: CASSLAGGSET. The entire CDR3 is CASSLAGGSETQYF.